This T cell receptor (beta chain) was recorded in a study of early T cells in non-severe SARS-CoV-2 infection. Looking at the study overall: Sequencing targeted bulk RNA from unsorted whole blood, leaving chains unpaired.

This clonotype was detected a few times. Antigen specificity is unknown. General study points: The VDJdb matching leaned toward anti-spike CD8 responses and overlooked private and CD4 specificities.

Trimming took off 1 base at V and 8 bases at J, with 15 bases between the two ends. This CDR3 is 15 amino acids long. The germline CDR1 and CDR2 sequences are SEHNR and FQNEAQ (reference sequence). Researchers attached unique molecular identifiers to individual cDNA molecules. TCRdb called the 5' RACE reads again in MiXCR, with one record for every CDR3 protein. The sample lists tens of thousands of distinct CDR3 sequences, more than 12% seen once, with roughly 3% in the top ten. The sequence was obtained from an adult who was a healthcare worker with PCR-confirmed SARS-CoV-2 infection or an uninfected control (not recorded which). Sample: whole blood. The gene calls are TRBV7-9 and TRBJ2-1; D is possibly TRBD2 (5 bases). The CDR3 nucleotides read TGTGCCAGCAGCTTAGGTCTGCTAGAGGAGGATGAGCAGTTCTTC. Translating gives CASSLGLLEEDEQFF.